This T cell receptor (beta chain) was obtained from a study of CD8+CD57+ T cells in acquired aplastic anemia. Across the study: Mean yield of DNA from sorted CD4+ and CD8+ cells was 2.5 to 4 ug.

This clonotype was detected once. Sequencing involved patients with CD8+CD57+ cell expansion previously shown by flow cytometry. V shed 0 bases and J shed 0 bases, with 6 bases lying between them. The length of the CDR3 is 15 residues. Germline loops: CDR1 LGHDT, CDR2 YNNKEL (reference sequence). For CDR3 and TCR beta VDJ profiling, genomic DNA was the template used. TCRdb recomputed calls from the reads with MiXCR, one row per CDR3 protein. The data hold 150,000 to 170,000 distinct CDR3 sequences, with about 48% observed a single time. This TCR came from a human donor with aplastic anemia. The sample taken for sequencing was sorted CD4+, CD8+, or CD8+CD57+ T cells (not recorded which) from PBMCs. The J gene is TRBJ1-5, the V gene TRBV3-1; D is ambiguous. CDR3 residues: CASSQEGYSNQPQHF. The DNA for the CDR3 is TGTGCCAGCAGCCAAGAAGGATATAGCAATCAGCCCCAGCATTTT.